This TCR beta chain was captured by sequencing in a study of human T cells and chemical hapten exposure. Study-wide background: In the sensitization step, 2% DPC was placed on about 2 cm by about 2 cm of upper inner arm skin. Epicutaneous patch tests delivered 0.01% DPC to the upper back, with evaluation at 6 days. Whole-study results and caveats: The immune response of these alopecia patients might not match healthy individuals'.

TCRdb called the RACE reads again in MiXCR, with one record for every CDR3 protein. The sample includes approximately 370,000 distinct CDR3 sequences, approximately 5.8% seen only once; the top ten take under 9.5%. Time point specified: pre-sensitization, week 0. Indicated treatment: therapeutic diphenylcyclopropenone sensitization with weekly scalp DPC. This CDR3 is built from 17 residues. As regards this clonotype: Its specificity is unknown.

Here the sequenced sample was whole blood, taken in connection with sensitization to the hapten diphenylcyclopropenone (DPC). The clonotype was recovered from a woman aged 18 to 35 with alopecia areata. Some clones in this sample may be carry-over from other donors' samples. The chain combines TRBV21-1 with TRBJ2-3; the table assigns TRBD2, which was not confirmed against the DNA. TRBV21-1 is recorded as a pseudogene. CDR3 sequence (DNA): TGTGCCAGCAGCAAACCCTTGACGGGGGGGCCTGTAGATACGCAGTATTTT. Translation: CASSKPLTGGPVDTQYF.